These T cell receptor beta chains were read from a single sample in a study of cytomegalovirus exposure and HLA in healthy donors. Sequencing was performed with immunoSEQ multiplex PCR; in TCRdb, only in-frame clones are kept and a portion is missing. The sample lists about 160,000 clones; roughly 77% were seen once. Sequenced sample: PBMCs. All receptors come from a human donor in good health. Both conserved end residues are part of each CDR3. The order of the fields is J gene, clone size, D gene, V gene, CDR3 DNA, CDR3 protein. A D gene is named only where the DNA matches it firmly. Size values are once, few and many counts, or a class for expanded clones, and some rows have none.

>TRBJ2-7|-|TRBD1|TRBV6-5
TGTGCCAGCAGCCGCACAGGGGACGAGCAGTACTTC
CASSRTGDEQYF
>TRBJ1-5|-|TRBD1|TRBV25-1
TGTGCCAGCAGTGCCACAGGGGGCAATCAGCCCCAGCATTTT
CASSATGGNQPQHF
>TRBJ2-3|-|-|TRBV5-1
TGCGCCAGCAGCCCCCGACTCTCTAGCACAGATACGCAGTATTTT
CASSPRLSSTDTQYF
>TRBJ2-1|once|-|TRBV7-2
TGTGCCAGCAGCTTAAGTCTGCGTCTCTACAATGAGCAGTTCTTC
CASSLSLRLYNEQFF
>TRBJ2-5|-|TRBD2|TRBV19
TGTGCCAGTAACATGGGGGGGTCCGAGACCCAGTACTTC
CASNMGGSETQYF
>TRBJ1-2|-|TRBD1|TRBV7-2
TGTGCCAGCAGCTCCCGGACAGGGGCTAACTATGGCTACACCTTC
CASSSRTGANYGYTF
>TRBJ2-7|-|TRBD2|TRBV7-9
TGTGCCAGCAGCTTAGGGCTAGCGGGCACCTACGAGCAGTACTTC
CASSLGLAGTYEQYF
>TRBJ2-3|-|TRBD2|TRBV27
TGTGCCAGCAGTACCCGGGGCTTTAGCGGGAGAAACACAGATACGCAGTATTTT
CASSTRGFSGRNTDTQYF
>TRBJ2-7|-|-|TRBV28
TGTGCCAGCAGTTTCCCTCCCTACGAGCAGTACTTC
CASSFPPYEQYF
>TRBJ1-6|few|-|TRBV6-4
TGTGCCAGCAGTGAGGGGGCAAATTCACCCCTCCACTTT
CASSEGANSPLHF
>TRBJ2-1|-|TRBD2|TRBV5-1
TGCGCCAGCAGCTTGGAGTCTAGCGGGAGGGTAGACAATGAGCAGTTCTTC
CASSLESSGRVDNEQFF
>TRBJ2-1|-|-|TRBV12-5
TGTGCTAGTGGTTTGGGACTCGGGGTGATCTCCTACAATGAGCAGTTCTTC
CASGLGLGVISYNEQFF
>TRBJ2-7|-|TRBD1|TRBV25-1
TGTGCCAGCAGTGACCCGTCCGAACCGGGACAGGGGGACGAGCAGTACTTC
CASSDPSEPGQGDEQYF
>TRBJ2-2|once|-|TRBV7-8
TGTGCCAGCAGCTTAGTAGTGTCGGTTTTCACCGGGGAGCTGTTTTTT
CASSLVVSVFTGELFF
>TRBJ2-4|-|TRBD1|TRBV7-6
TGTGCCAGCAGCACAGACGAGGGGGCCTATGTCACGGCCAAAAACATTCAGTACTTC
CASSTDEGAYVTAKNIQYF
>TRBJ1-5|-|-|TRBV28
TGTGCCAGCAGTTTTTCCGGACTTTTCAATCAGCCCCAGCATTTT
CASSFSGLFNQPQHF
>TRBJ2-7|-|TRBD1|TRBV4-1
TGCGCCAGCAGTCCCCTTGGCGGCAGGGACAGCCGCTCCTACGAGCAGTACTTC
CASSPLGGRDSRSYEQYF
>TRBJ2-5|-|TRBD2|TRBV11-2
TGTGCCAGCAGCCCACTAGCGGGAGGAATAGAGACCCAGTACTTC
CASSPLAGGIETQYF
>TRBJ1-1|-|-|TRBV7-3
TGTGCCAGCAGCGAAGGACAGACTTCCACTGAAGCTTTCTTT
CASSEGQTSTEAFF
>TRBJ2-1|-|TRBD2|TRBV4-3
TGCGCCAGCAGCCCCAGAAGAGCAATAGCGGGATCCTATGAGCAGTTCTTC
CASSPRRAIAGSYEQFF
>TRBJ1-2|-|-|TRBV4-1
TGCGCCAGCAGCCCTCCCCCCTCAGGGATTTCTAACTATGGCTACACCTTC
CASSPPPSGISNYGYTF
>TRBJ2-7|once|-|TRBV7-2
TGTGCCAGCAGCCCTCGACTCCTCTCCTACGAGCAGTACTTC
CASSPRLLSYEQYF
>TRBJ2-5|once|TRBD2|TRBV11-2
TGTGCCAGCAGCTTACAAGGACTAGGCCCTGAAGAGACCCAGTACTTC
CASSLQGLGPEETQYF
>TRBJ1-5|-|-|TRBV15
TGTGCCACCAGCAGAGGAGTAAGAAATCAGCCCCAGCATTTT
CATSRGVRNQPQHF
>TRBJ1-1|-|-|TRBV28
TGTGCCAGCAGCTTCGACACGAACACTGAAGCTTTCTTT
CASSFDTNTEAFF
>TRBJ1-1|-|-|TRBV28
TGTGCCAGCAGTTCCCCCTCGGGGGCTTTCTTT
CASSSPSGAFF
>TRBJ1-5|-|-|TRBV19
TGTGCCAGTAGTACTCAGGGAGGATATAGCAATCAGCCCCAGCATTTT
CASSTQGGYSNQPQHF
>TRBJ1-2|-|-|TRBV25-1
TGTGCCAGCAGTGACTGGAGTAGGGGCTACACCTTC
CASSDWSRGYTF
>TRBJ1-5|once|-|TRBV7-9
TGTGCCAGCAGCCCCGACGGGATCCTAAATCAGCCCCAGCATTTT
CASSPDGILNQPQHF
>TRBJ2-7|-|-|TRBV19
TGTGCCAGTAGTATTAGCGGAGCGACCTCCTACGAGCAGTACTTC
CASSISGATSYEQYF
>TRBJ2-3|-|-|TRBV4-2
TGTGCCAGCAGCCCCCTAGGGGGGGCCACAGATACGCAGTATTTT
CASSPLGGATDTQYF
>TRBJ2-7|-|-|TRBV5-1
TGCGCCAGCAGCGCACAGGGTGGAGGCCCCTACGAGCAGTACTTC
CASSAQGGGPYEQYF
>TRBJ2-3|once|TRBD1|TRBV15
TGTGCCACCAGCAGAGCGACAGGGGGGACAGATACGCAGTATTTT
CATSRATGGTDTQYF